This TCR beta chain was retrieved from a study of human T cells and chemical hapten exposure. Study context: A mostly female patient group had alopecia areata, totalis or universalis.

In germline, CDR1 is MNHNS, CDR2 SASEGT. V gave up 1 base and J gave up 3 bases, with 7 bases separating them. The CDR3 is 14 residues long. In TCRdb, the RACE reads were re-called with MiXCR into one record per CDR3 protein. The table includes about 84,000 distinct CDR3 sequences, roughly 10% detected once. The time point here: patch test 2, 6 weeks after DPC sensitization. As for treatment: therapeutic diphenylcyclopropenone sensitization with weekly scalp DPC. Alopecia patients deemed DPC-suitable, aged 18 to 70, excluding pregnancy. This clonotype was seen at least ten times. Its antigen is undetermined. Overall study results and limits: In comparison with controls, expanded TCRs gave rise to a significantly larger number of large CDR3 similarity clusters.

The V gene is TRBV6-1, the J gene TRBJ1-5; D unclear. The sample consisted of whole blood, taken in connection with sensitization to the hapten diphenylcyclopropenone (DPC). The sequence was collected from a woman aged 50 to 65 with alopecia areata. Some clones in this sample may be carry-over from other donors' samples. CDR3 bases: TGTGCCAGCAGTGAAGGTCCGAACAATCAGCCCCAGCATTTT. This codes for CASSEGPNNQPQHF.